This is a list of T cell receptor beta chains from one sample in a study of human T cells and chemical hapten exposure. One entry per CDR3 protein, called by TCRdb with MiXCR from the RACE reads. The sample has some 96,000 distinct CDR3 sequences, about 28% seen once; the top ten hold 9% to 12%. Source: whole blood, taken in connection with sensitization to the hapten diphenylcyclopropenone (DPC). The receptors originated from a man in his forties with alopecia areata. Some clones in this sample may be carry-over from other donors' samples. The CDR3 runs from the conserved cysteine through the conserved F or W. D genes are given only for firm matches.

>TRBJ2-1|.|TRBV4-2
CASSQGARDFYNEQFF
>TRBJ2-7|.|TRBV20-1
CSVTRYRESGEQYF
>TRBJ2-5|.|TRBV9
CASSVGSVETQYF
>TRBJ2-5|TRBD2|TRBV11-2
CASSLSFSGTWETQYF
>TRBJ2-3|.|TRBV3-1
CASSQDDSRFTDTQYF
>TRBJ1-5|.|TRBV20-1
CSGLRYNQPQHF
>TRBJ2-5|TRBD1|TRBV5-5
CASSLAGQGYQETQYF
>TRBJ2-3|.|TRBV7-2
CASSLEVTQYF
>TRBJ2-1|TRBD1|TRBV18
CASSPLGGRDNEQFF
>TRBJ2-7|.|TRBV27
CASSSFGGQTSSYEQYF
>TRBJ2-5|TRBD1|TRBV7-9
CASSSGTEKETQYF
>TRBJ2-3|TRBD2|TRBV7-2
CDSSLSSGSGTDTQYF
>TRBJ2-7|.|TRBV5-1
CASSHLGGAYEQYF
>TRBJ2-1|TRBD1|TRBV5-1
CASRGQGALDVVNEQFF
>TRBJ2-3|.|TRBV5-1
CASTNGQATDTQYF
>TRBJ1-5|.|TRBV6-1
CASSLTGDSNQPQHF
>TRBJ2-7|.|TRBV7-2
CASSADSVSYEQYF
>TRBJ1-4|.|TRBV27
CASSFRGGANEKLFF
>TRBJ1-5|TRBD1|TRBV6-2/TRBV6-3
CASSPQGGRNQPQHF
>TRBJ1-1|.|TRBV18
CASSPMGEGGTEAFF
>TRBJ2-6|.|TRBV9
CASTAKGAGANVLTF
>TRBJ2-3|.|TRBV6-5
CASSYELGDTQYF
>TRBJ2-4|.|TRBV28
CASTSESLFEPLAKNIQYF
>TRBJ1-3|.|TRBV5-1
CASSRSGNTIYF
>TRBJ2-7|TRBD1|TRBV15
CATSRDLGQGTSEQYF